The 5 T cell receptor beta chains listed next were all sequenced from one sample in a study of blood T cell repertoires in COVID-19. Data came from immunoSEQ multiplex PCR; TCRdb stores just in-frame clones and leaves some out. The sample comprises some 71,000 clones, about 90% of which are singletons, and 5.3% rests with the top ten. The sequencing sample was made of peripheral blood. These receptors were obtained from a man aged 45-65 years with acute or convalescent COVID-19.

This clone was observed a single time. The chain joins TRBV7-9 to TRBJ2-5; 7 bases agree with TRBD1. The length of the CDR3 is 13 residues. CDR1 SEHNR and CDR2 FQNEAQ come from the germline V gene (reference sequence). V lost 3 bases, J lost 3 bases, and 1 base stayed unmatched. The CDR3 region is CASSFQGEETQYF. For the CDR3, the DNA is TGTGCCAGCAGCTTTCAGGGGGAAGAGACCCAGTACTTC.

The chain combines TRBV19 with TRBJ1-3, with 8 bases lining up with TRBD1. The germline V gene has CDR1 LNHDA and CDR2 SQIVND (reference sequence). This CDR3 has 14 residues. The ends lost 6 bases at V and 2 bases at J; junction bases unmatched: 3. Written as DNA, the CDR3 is TGTGCCAGTAGGATGACAGGGGCTGGAAACACCATATATTTT. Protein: CASRMTGAGNTIYF.

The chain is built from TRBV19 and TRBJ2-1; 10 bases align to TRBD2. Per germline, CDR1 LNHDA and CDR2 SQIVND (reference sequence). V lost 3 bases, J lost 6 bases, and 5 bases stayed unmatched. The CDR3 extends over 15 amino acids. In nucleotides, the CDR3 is TGTGCCAGTAGTATTAGTCTAGCGGGAGTCAATGAGCAGTTCTTC. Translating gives CASSISLAGVNEQFF. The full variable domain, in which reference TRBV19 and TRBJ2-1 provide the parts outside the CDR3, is DGGITQSPKYLFRKEGQNVTLSCEQNLNHDAMYWYRQDPGQGLRLIYYSQIVNDFQKGDIAEGYSVSREKKESFPLTVTSAQKNPTAFYLCASSISLAGVNEQFFGPGTRLTVL.

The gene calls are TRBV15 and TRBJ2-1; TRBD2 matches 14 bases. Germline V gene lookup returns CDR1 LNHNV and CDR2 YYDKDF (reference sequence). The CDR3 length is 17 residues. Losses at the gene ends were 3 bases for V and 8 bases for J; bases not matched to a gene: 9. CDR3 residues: CATSRETGLAGVDEQFF. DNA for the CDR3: TGTGCCACCAGCAGGGAAACGGGACTAGCGGGAGTGGATGAGCAGTTCTTC.

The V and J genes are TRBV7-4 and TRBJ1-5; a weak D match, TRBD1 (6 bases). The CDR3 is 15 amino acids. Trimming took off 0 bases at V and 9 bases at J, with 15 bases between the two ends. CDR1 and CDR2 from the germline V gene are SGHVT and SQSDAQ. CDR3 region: CASSLAGQSKGPQHF. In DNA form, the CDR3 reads TGTGCCAGCAGCTTAGCGGGACAATCTAAGGGGCCCCAGCATTTT.